The clone carrying this T cell receptor (beta chain) showed up many times. The target antigen is unknown. TCRdb re-analysed the 5' RACE reads in MiXCR, keeping a single row per CDR3 protein. The top ten clones hold 2.6% of a sample with under 250,000 distinct CDR3 sequences, 8% to 11% of them seen once. The source of the sample is a study of CD8 T cells in ankylosing spondylitis. Findings of the study overall: About 8 highly homologous variants made up a TCR beta motif, and this motif appeared characteristic of ankylosing spondylitis blood.

Trimming left V 6 bases short and J 0 bases short, with 6 bases between. Germline V gene data show CDR1 as MNHNS and CDR2 as SASEGT. The CDR3 has 13 residues. The TCR originated in a male donor with ankylosing spondylitis or in good health (not recorded which). The chain uses TRBV6-1 and TRBJ1-3; D call uncertain. Sequencing used blood, either unsorted or a sorted T cell fraction (not recorded which). The CDR3: CASRQSSGNTIYF. In DNA form, the CDR3 reads TGTGCCAGCAGGCAGTCCTCTGGAAACACCATATATTTT.